The rows below give T cell receptor beta chains drawn from one sample of a study of cytomegalovirus exposure and HLA in healthy donors. Only in-frame clones appear in the TCRdb table, and some are missing; sequencing was by immunoSEQ multiplex PCR. The sample consists of 75,000 to 100,000 clones, roughly 79% of them appearing once. Input material: PBMCs. All receptors come from a female donor in good health and CMV-seropositive. The CDR3 runs from the conserved cysteine through the conserved F or W. The D gene is left open where the match is weak. Clone size, where shown, is once, few, many, or a class for clones that have expanded.

size: NA
V: TRBV5-4
J: TRBJ1-1
D: NA
DNA: TGTGCCAGCAGCTTGGGGGTGGGGGGGGTTGGCACTGAAGCTTTCTTT
CDR3: CASSLGVGGVGTEAFF

size: NA
V: TRBV30
J: TRBJ2-7
D: NA
DNA: TGTGCCTGGAGTATGGCCAGCGGTTTCAAGTACTTC
CDR3: CAWSMASGFKYF

size: NA
V: TRBV27
J: TRBJ2-7
D: TRBD1
DNA: TGTGCCAGCAGTCGGGGACAGCCCTACGAGCAGTACTTC
CDR3: CASSRGQPYEQYF

size: few
V: TRBV5-1
J: TRBJ1-1
D: NA
DNA: TGCGCCAGCAGTCTGGGGGGAATGAACACTGAAGCTTTCTTT
CDR3: CASSLGGMNTEAFF

size: NA
V: TRBV18
J: TRBJ2-7
D: NA
DNA: TGTGCCAGCTCACCGGGGACTTCCTCTCGCGAGCAGTACTTC
CDR3: CASSPGTSSREQYF

size: NA
V: TRBV19
J: TRBJ1-1
D: NA
DNA: TGTGCCAGTAGTTTGGGGCGGAACACTGAAGCTTTCTTT
CDR3: CASSLGRNTEAFF

size: few
V: TRBV6-4
J: TRBJ2-1
D: TRBD2
DNA: TGTGCCAGCAGTGACACTAGCGGGGGGGCCAATGAGCAGTTCTTC
CDR3: CASSDTSGGANEQFF

size: NA
V: TRBV4-1
J: TRBJ2-1
D: TRBD2
DNA: TGCGCCAGCAGCCCTCCCCCGTTAGCGGGGGGATACTACAATGAGCAGTTCTTC
CDR3: CASSPPPLAGGYYNEQFF

size: NA
V: TRBV6-6
J: TRBJ2-7
D: TRBD2
DNA: TGTGCCTGCGCGGGAGAGCGGTACGAGCAGTACTTC
CDR3: CACAGERYEQYF

size: NA
V: TRBV30
J: TRBJ2-4
D: NA
DNA: TGTGCCTGGAGTGGACTTGAGGTAGCCAAAAACATTCAGTACTTC
CDR3: CAWSGLEVAKNIQYF

size: few
V: TRBV6-5
J: TRBJ1-5
D: NA
DNA: TGTGCCAGCAGTGAGGGATGGGGCAATCAGCCCCAGCATTTT
CDR3: CASSEGWGNQPQHF

size: NA
V: TRBV25-1
J: TRBJ1-1
D: NA
DNA: TGTGCCAGCAGTGCCCGTGACACCCAGAACACTGAAGCTTTCTTT
CDR3: CASSARDTQNTEAFF

size: NA
V: TRBV5-6
J: TRBJ1-2
D: TRBD1
DNA: TGTGCCAGCAGCAAGACAGGGGCTAACTATGGCTACACCTTC
CDR3: CASSKTGANYGYTF

size: many
V: TRBV6-1
J: TRBJ2-2
D: NA
DNA: TGTGCCAGCAGCTTAAATCTAGATTCCGGGGAGCTGTTTTTT
CDR3: CASSLNLDSGELFF

size: NA
V: TRBV6-4
J: TRBJ1-4
D: NA
DNA: TGTGCCAGCAGTGATAGTACAACTAATGAAAAACTGTTTTTT
CDR3: CASSDSTTNEKLFF

size: few
V: TRBV25-1
J: TRBJ2-7
D: NA
DNA: TGTGCCAGCAGTGAATCTCGGCCAGGGGGGTCCTACGAGCAGTACTTC
CDR3: CASSESRPGGSYEQYF

size: NA
V: TRBV10-3
J: TRBJ2-5
D: TRBD1
DNA: TGTGCCATCAGTACTTCCGGGACAGGGGGACAGGAGACCCAGTACTTC
CDR3: CAISTSGTGGQETQYF

size: NA
V: TRBV29-1
J: TRBJ1-1
D: NA
DNA: TGCAGCGTTGAAGAAGGGGTGAACACTGAAGCTTTCTTT
CDR3: CSVEEGVNTEAFF

size: NA
V: TRBV4-2
J: TRBJ2-1
D: TRBD2
DNA: TGTGCCAGCAGCCAAGAGACTAGCGGGTCTAGTGAGCAGTTCTTC
CDR3: CASSQETSGSSEQFF

size: few
V: TRBV4-2
J: TRBJ1-2
D: NA
DNA: TGTGCCAGCAGCCAAGATCCAAAGGGGGACTATGGCTACACCTTC
CDR3: CASSQDPKGDYGYTF

size: NA
V: TRBV28
J: TRBJ2-3
D: NA
DNA: TGTGCCAGCAGTCCCCCGGGAATAGATACGCAGTATTTT
CDR3: CASSPPGIDTQYF

size: NA
V: TRBV2
J: TRBJ1-3
D: NA
DNA: TGTGCCAGCAGTGAAAGACAGGTCCCTGGAAACACCATATATTTT
CDR3: CASSERQVPGNTIYF

size: NA
V: TRBV10-1
J: TRBJ1-1
D: TRBD1
DNA: TGCGCCAGCAGTCGAGGCGGGACAGGGGGGTTGAACACTGAAGCTTTCTTT
CDR3: CASSRGGTGGLNTEAFF

size: NA
V: TRBV18
J: TRBJ1-5
D: TRBD1
DNA: TGTGCCAGCTCAACGGGGACAGCCCCTCGGCCCCAGCATTTT
CDR3: CASSTGTAPRPQHF

size: once
V: TRBV5-1
J: TRBJ2-7
D: TRBD2
DNA: TGCGCCAGCAGCTTGGTACTAGCGGGAGGGACCGGCGAGCAGTACTTC
CDR3: CASSLVLAGGTGEQYF

size: NA
V: TRBV30
J: TRBJ1-6
D: NA
DNA: TGTGCCTGGAGTCGGCAGCCCGGCGGTAATTCACCCCTCCACTTT
CDR3: CAWSRQPGGNSPLHF

size: NA
V: TRBV30
J: TRBJ2-2
D: TRBD1
DNA: TGTGCCTGGAGTGTACCTGACAGGGACACCGGGGAGCTGTTTTTT
CDR3: CAWSVPDRDTGELFF

size: once
V: TRBV2
J: TRBJ1-4
D: NA
DNA: TGTGCCAGCAGGGCGGTGGGTGGGTTTAATGAAAAACTGTTTTTT
CDR3: CASRAVGGFNEKLFF

size: NA
V: TRBV30
J: TRBJ2-1
D: TRBD2
DNA: TGTGCCTGTGACCCGCGGGAGCCCTACAATGAGCAGTTCTTC
CDR3: CACDPREPYNEQFF

size: few
V: TRBV19
J: TRBJ1-1
D: NA
DNA: TGTGCCAGTAGTATTAGCGTGGCAGCCCCTGAAGCTTTCTTT
CDR3: CASSISVAAPEAFF

size: NA
V: TRBV6-5
J: TRBJ1-2
D: NA
DNA: TGTGCCAGTAGATACTCGGGGCAGTCGGACTATGGCTACACCTTC
CDR3: CASRYSGQSDYGYTF

size: NA
V: TRBV7-8
J: TRBJ1-2
D: TRBD1
DNA: TGTGCCAGCAGCTTAGCTCGGGACAGGGGGAACTATGGCTACACCTTC
CDR3: CASSLARDRGNYGYTF

size: NA
V: TRBV6-6
J: TRBJ1-5
D: NA
DNA: TGTGCCAGCAGTCCCGGGGGGGGAGGTCAGCCCCAGCATTTT
CDR3: CASSPGGGGQPQHF

size: once
V: TRBV19
J: TRBJ2-7
D: NA
DNA: TGTGCCAGTAGCCCTGCCGGGGCCTACGAGCAGTACTTC
CDR3: CASSPAGAYEQYF

size: once
V: TRBV7-9
J: TRBJ1-2
D: TRBD1
DNA: TGTGCCAGCAGCGTCGGGACAGAGGGTATATGGGGCTACACCTTC
CDR3: CASSVGTEGIWGYTF

size: NA
V: TRBV28
J: TRBJ2-7
D: NA
DNA: TGTGCCAGCAGTTCCCCTGGGGCCCTTTCCCTTTACGAGCAGTACTTC
CDR3: CASSSPGALSLYEQYF

size: once
V: TRBV19
J: TRBJ1-1
D: NA
DNA: TGTGCCAGTAGTCCGGCCCAGGGTGAAGCTTTCTTT
CDR3: CASSPAQGEAFF

size: NA
V: TRBV15
J: TRBJ2-1
D: TRBD2
DNA: TGTGCCACCAGCACTGCGGGAGGGATTTTGAATGAGCAGTTCTTC
CDR3: CATSTAGGILNEQFF

size: once
V: TRBV7-3
J: TRBJ2-3
D: TRBD2
DNA: TGTGCCAGCAGCTTACAGCGGGGGGGAGATACGCAGTATTTT
CDR3: CASSLQRGGDTQYF

size: NA
V: TRBV2
J: TRBJ1-1
D: TRBD1
DNA: TGTGCCAGCAGCAAATCGACAGGGGGTTCGGGAACTGAAGCTTTCTTT
CDR3: CASSKSTGGSGTEAFF

size: NA
V: TRBV7-6
J: TRBJ2-2
D: TRBD2
DNA: TGTGCCAGCAGCCCGCTAGCGGGGGCGGACACCGGGGAGCTGTTTTTT
CDR3: CASSPLAGADTGELFF

size: few
V: TRBV5-6
J: TRBJ1-4
D: NA
DNA: TGTGCCAGCAGCTTGGGGGGGGAGAAACTGTTTTTT
CDR3: CASSLGGEKLFF

size: few
V: TRBV28
J: TRBJ1-4
D: NA
DNA: TGTGCCAGCAGTTTTGTGGGGGGGCATGAAAAACTGTTTTTT
CDR3: CASSFVGGHEKLFF

size: NA
V: TRBV5-4
J: TRBJ2-1
D: NA
DNA: TGTGCCAGCAGCGGGAGGACGGAGAATGAGCAGTTCTTC
CDR3: CASSGRTENEQFF

size: NA
V: TRBV7-2
J: TRBJ1-1
D: TRBD1
DNA: TGTGCCAGCAGCCAGACAGGGGACACTGAAGCTTTCTTT
CDR3: CASSQTGDTEAFF

size: NA
V: TRBV4-3
J: TRBJ1-4
D: NA
DNA: TGCGCCAGCAGACCGACGGGGGTTGAGACTAATGAAAAACTGTTTTTT
CDR3: CASRPTGVETNEKLFF

size: NA
V: TRBV10-1
J: TRBJ2-7
D: NA
DNA: TGCGCCAGCAGCCACGGACTTCTTAAGCAGTACTTC
CDR3: CASSHGLLKQYF

size: NA
V: TRBV29-1
J: TRBJ1-4
D: NA
DNA: TGCAGCGTAGATATCATCCGGGGGGGAGAAAAACTGTTTTTT
CDR3: CSVDIIRGGEKLFF

size: few
V: TRBV4-3
J: TRBJ2-7
D: NA
DNA: TGCGCCAGCAGCCAAGACCACAGATCATACTCCTACGAGCAGTACTTC
CDR3: CASSQDHRSYSYEQYF

size: NA
V: TRBV7-8
J: TRBJ1-1
D: TRBD1
DNA: TGTGCCAGCAGCTTAGGACCACAGGGGCACACTGAAGCTTTCTTT
CDR3: CASSLGPQGHTEAFF

size: NA
V: TRBV7-2
J: TRBJ2-5
D: TRBD1
DNA: TGTGCCAGCAGCTTACGACAGGGGGAGACCCAGTACTTC
CDR3: CASSLRQGETQYF